These 21 T cell receptor beta chains were sequenced from one sample in a study of neurological immune-mediated disorders. TCRdb independently ran MiXCR on the 5' RACE reads; one entry per CDR3 protein. The table shows tens of thousands of distinct CDR3 sequences, with about 3.4% occurring only once. The sequenced sample consisted of PBMCs. The receptors were sampled from a man aged 40-49 years with multiple sclerosis.

This clonotype was detected many times. The CDR3: CASTRGGSNTGELFF. Written as DNA, the CDR3 is TGTGCCAGCACCCGGGGAGGGTCGAACACCGGGGAGCTGTTTTTT. The chain links TRBV6-2 or TRBV6-3 to TRBJ2-2; 7 bases match TRBD2. Per the germline V gene, CDR1 is MNHEY and CDR2 is SVGEGT. There are 15 residues in the CDR3. Unmatched junction bases numbered 5, after V lost 7 bases and J lost 0 bases.

This clonotype was found many times. This chain uses TRBV12-3 or TRBV12-4 with TRBJ2-5; 7 bases fit TRBD1. The CDR3 contains 14 residues. The ends lost 5 bases at V and 2 bases at J; junction bases unmatched: 5. CDR3 loop: CASSEGTDQETQYF. CDR3 coding DNA: TGTGCCAGCAGTGAAGGGACAGATCAAGAGACCCAGTACTTC.

The chain employs TRBV7-3 and TRBJ2-7; TRBD1 aligns across 9 bases. This CDR3 comprises 12 residues. The germline V gene has CDR1 SGHTA and CDR2 FQGTGA. The junction had 3 bases not matched to a gene; V was cut back by 4 bases and J by 8 bases. The CDR3 DNA follows: TGTGCCAGCAGCTCGGGACAGGGAAAGCAGTACTTC. This encodes CASSSGQGKQYF. The entire variable domain, with the rest obtained from reference TRBV7-3 and TRBJ2-7, is as follows: GAGVSQTPSNKVTEKGKYVELRCDPISGHTALYWYRQSLGQGPEFLIYFQGTGAADDSGLPNDRFFAVRPEGSVSTLKIQRTERGDSAVYLCASSSGQGKQYFGPGTRLTVT.

Notes on this clonotype: It may be a read error: a sequence one base away is much more abundant. The chain carries TRBV5-1 and TRBJ1-4; 8 positions match TRBD1. V trimming: 4 bases; J trimming: 4 bases; junction bases outside the gene matches: 6. The germline CDR1 and CDR2 sequences are SGHRS and YFSETQ. The CDR3 extends over 15 amino acids. CDR3: CASSAKTGVNEKLFF. The CDR3 nucleotides are TGCGCCAGCAGCGCGAAGACAGGGGTTAATGAAAAACTGTTTTTT.

This clonotype was observed many times. The gene calls are TRBV12-3 or TRBV12-4 and TRBJ1-2; tentatively, D is TRBD1 (6 bases). Trimming cost V 4 bases and J 8 bases, with 20 bases left between them. The CDR3 is 15 amino acids. This CDR3 is CASSSNPQGREGYTF. In DNA, the CDR3 is TGTGCCAGCAGTTCCAACCCTCAGGGGCGGGAAGGCTACACCTTC.

This clonotype was seen at least ten times. The V gene is TRBV20-1, the J gene TRBJ2-3; D is unresolved. CDR3 length equals 11 residues. The V end lost 3 bases, the J end lost 1 base, and 2 bases lay between the germline ends. CDR1 DFQATT and CDR2 SNEGSKA come from the germline V gene (reference sequence). The CDR3 here is CSARGTDTQYF. CDR3 nucleotide sequence: TGCAGTGCTAGGGGCACAGATACGCAGTATTTT.

Many counts were recorded for this clonotype. This sequence joins TRBV7-9 and TRBJ1-2, with TRBD1 as a possible D gene (5 bases). Germline CDR1 and CDR2: SEHNR and FQNEAQ (reference sequence). The CDR3 is made up of 15 amino acids. V was shortened by 5 bases and J by 4 bases, with 17 bases between the two germline ends. CDR3 region: CASSPLESDIYGYTF. CDR3 DNA: TGTGCCAGCAGCCCACTTGAATCGGACATCTATGGCTACACCTTC.

In regard to this clonotype: Mismatch with germline at one junction end may stem from a read error. The chain uses TRBV11-1 and TRBJ2-5; no clear D. CDR3 length: 12 residues. Germline lookup yields CDR1 SGHAT and CDR2 FQDESV (reference sequence). For the CDR3, the DNA is TGTGACAGCAGCACCGACCAGGAGACCCAGTACTTC. This sequence encodes CDSSTDQETQYF.

The table lists this clonotype with many counts. The chain is built from TRBV5-5 and TRBJ2-2; the match to TRBD1 covers 8 bases. V trimming: 4 bases; J trimming: 6 bases; junction bases outside the gene matches: 11. This CDR3 is built from 16 residues. Germline CDR1 reads SGHKS; CDR2 reads YYEKEE (reference sequence). CDR3 coding DNA: TGTGCCAGCAGCCGGGCGGTGACAGGGGCCCCCGGGGAGCTGTTTTTT. It yields the protein CASSRAVTGAPGELFF.

In regard to this clonotype: A junction end diverges from the germline sequence, so it may reflect a read error. V usage is TRBV5-1 and J usage is TRBJ2-7; TRBD1 matches at 8 bases. The germline CDR1 and CDR2 sequences are SGHRS and YFSETQ. The CDR3 consists of 12 residues. This chain's CDR3 is CDSSRTGNEQYF. The CDR3 DNA sequence: TGCGACAGCAGCAGGACAGGGAACGAGCAGTACTTC.

This clonotype was detected many times. V is TRBV4-1 and J is TRBJ2-3; D call uncertain. Germline V CDR1 and CDR2: MGHRA, YSYEKL. V gave up 1 base and J gave up 2 bases, with 10 bases separating them. This CDR3 region has 15 residues. The CDR3 bases are TGCGCCAGCAGCCAAGGCTCAGGAAACACAGATACGCAGTATTTT. This sequence encodes CASSQGSGNTDTQYF.

This clonotype has at least ten counts. The chain employs TRBV5-5 and TRBJ2-7, with 7 bases lining up with TRBD2. The CDR3 loop spans 15 amino acids. V lost 2 bases to trimming and J lost 4 bases; unmatched junction nucleotides: 9. Germline assignment: CDR1 SGHKS and CDR2 YYEKEE (reference sequence). The CDR3 DNA is TGTGCCAGCAGCTTTGAGCGGGACCGCCCGTACGAGCAGTACTTC. Protein sequence: CASSFERDRPYEQYF. The complete variable domain, with remaining parts taken from reference TRBV5-5 and TRBJ2-7, reads DAGVTQSPTHLIKTRGQQVTLRCSPISGHKSVSWYQQVLGQGPQFIFQYYEKEERGRGNFPDRFSARQFPNYSSELNVNALLLGDSALYLCASSFERDRPYEQYFGPGTRLTVT.

This clonotype occurred a few times. The chain couples TRBV12-3 or TRBV12-4 to TRBJ1-2, with unresolved D. With 2 bases removed from V and 0 bases from J, the gap between germline ends came to 10 bases. The CDR3 has 15 residues. As DNA, the CDR3 is TGTGCCAGCAGTTTATCTTCAGGCACTAACTATGGCTACACCTTC. Residues: CASSLSSGTNYGYTF.

This clonotype has a count of ten or more. This rearrangement joins TRBV13 to TRBJ2-2; TRBD2 aligns across 7 bases. The trim removed 5 bases at V and 1 base at J, leaving 7 bases unmatched. This CDR3 spans 16 amino acids. Germline V gene sequence: CDR1 PRHDT, CDR2 FYEKMQ (reference sequence). CDR3 sequence reads: CASSPVGGMNTGELFF. CDR3 coding DNA: TGTGCCAGCAGCCCAGTGGGGGGGATGAACACCGGGGAGCTGTTTTTT.

The chain is built from TRBV12-3 or TRBV12-4 and TRBJ1-1; D is uncertain. V lost 8 bases to trimming and J lost 4 bases, with 14 bases between them. This CDR3 has 13 residues. DNA of the CDR3: TGTGCCAGCTACATCTCGAGGTCCACTGAAGCTTTCTTT. Encoded protein: CASYISRSTEAFF.

The sample holds a few counts of this clonotype. V is TRBV5-1 and J is TRBJ2-7, with a weak D call TRBD2 (5 bases). The CDR3 is 13 residues long. The V end was cut by 0 bases, the J end by 6 bases, with 10 bases between. Looked up from germline, CDR1 is SGHRS and CDR2 is YFSETQ. The CDR3 protein is CASSLVGNGEQYF. DNA for the CDR3: TGCGCCAGCAGCTTGGTCGGGAACGGCGAGCAGTACTTC.

This clonotype was found many times. The rearrangement links TRBV20-1 to TRBJ2-1, with D perhaps given as TRBD1 or TRBD2 (6 bases each). The CDR3 contains 14 residues. Germline loops: CDR1 DFQATT, CDR2 SNEGSKA (reference sequence). Trimming left V 4 bases short and J 2 bases short, with 12 bases between. Here the CDR3 DNA reads TGCAGTGCTAACGGAGGGGGTGCCTACAATGAGCAGTTCTTC. This translates into CSANGGGAYNEQFF.

Ten or more counts support this clonotype. The rearrangement joins TRBV4-2 to TRBJ2-6, with TRBD1 matching 7 bases. The CDR3 sequence is 16 residues long. J was trimmed by 8 bases and V by 4 bases; bases with no gene match: 11. CDR1 and CDR2 (germline): LGHNA, YNFKEQ. CDR3 nucleotides: TGTGCCAGCAGCCCGCCTGTGACAGGGTGGACCAACGTCCTGACTTTC. Translating gives CASSPPVTGWTNVLTF.

This clonotype was detected ten times or more. V and J are TRBV20-1 and TRBJ2-3; 8 bases map to TRBD2. CDR3 size: 14 residues. Germline trimming cut 3 bases from V and 5 bases from J; bases unmatched to any gene: 7. Germline values: CDR1 DFQATT, CDR2 SNEGSKA (reference sequence). CDR3 loop: CSASNGRAEDTQYF. DNA for the CDR3: TGCAGTGCTAGTAACGGGAGGGCCGAAGATACGCAGTATTTT.

This clonotype was detected only a few times. This chain connects TRBV13 to TRBJ2-3, with D tentatively TRBD2 (5 bases). Trimming took off 2 bases at V and 4 bases at J, with 7 bases between the two ends. This CDR3 is 13 amino acids long. CDR1 and CDR2 (germline): PRHDT, FYEKMQ (reference sequence). CDR3 sequence reads: CASSLKAADTQYF. CDR3 DNA sequence: TGTGCCAGCAGCTTAAAAGCGGCAGATACGCAGTATTTT.

In regard to this clonotype: A read error may explain this, as a much larger clone is one base away. The chain couples TRBV6-5 to TRBJ1-3, with 8 bases identical to TRBD1. The ends lost 5 bases at V and 10 bases at J; junction bases unmatched: 7. From germline, CDR1 is MNHEY and CDR2 SVGAGI. CDR3 length equals 13 residues. CDR3 sequence: CASSPGDRKTIYF. The DNA for the CDR3 is TGTGCCAGCAGTCCGGGGGACAGGAAAACCATATATTTT.